This T cell receptor (beta chain) was documented in a study of Ad26.COV2.S vaccination and SARS-CoV-2 variants. Treatment noted: roughly 19 received Ad26.COV2.S at low or high dose, single or two shots; 5 received placebo; per-sample allocation not given. All samples were drawn on day 63, counting from the first vaccine or placebo injection. This CDR3 region has 15 residues. With 2 bases removed from V and 6 bases from J, the gap between germline ends came to 18 bases. The germline V gene has CDR1 SGDLS and CDR2 YYNGEE. The method was immunoSEQ multiplex PCR; TCRdb's version includes in-frame clones alone and lacks a portion of them. The sample holds about 430,000 clones, around 90% seen once.

The chain has TRBV9 and TRBJ2-7; TRBD2 is a possible D gene (6 bases). This clonotype was sampled from a person between 18 and 65 years old who received the Ad26.COV2.S COVID-19 vaccine or a placebo. The source material was peripheral blood, sampled in a trial of Ad26.COV2.S vaccine versus placebo. CDR3 loop: CASSVAPSPGSEQYF. Written as DNA, the CDR3 is TGTGCCAGCAGCGTGGCTCCTAGCCCCGGGAGCGAGCAGTACTTC.